The 17 T cell receptor beta chains below come from one sample, sequenced in a study of blood T cell repertoires in COVID-19. The data were produced by immunoSEQ multiplex PCR, yet TCRdb's version contains in-frame clones alone and is incomplete. The table includes about 170,000 clones, around 86% detected once. The specimen was peripheral blood. The receptor set was obtained from a man aged 70-80 years with acute or convalescent COVID-19.

The V and J genes are TRBV6-5 and TRBJ2-3; 9 positions match TRBD1. CDR3 length: 15 residues. J was trimmed by 3 bases and V by 0 bases; bases with no gene match: 1. Germline V gene data show CDR1 as MNHEY and CDR2 as SVGAGI. Written as DNA, the CDR3 is TGTGCCAGCAGTTACTCCGGACAGGGGACAGATACGCAGTATTTT. This sequence encodes CASSYSGQGTDTQYF.

Only a few counts were recorded for this clone. This chain links TRBV18 with TRBJ1-4, with D hard to call. This CDR3 comprises 13 residues. V lost 3 bases and J 8 bases, leaving 10 bases between the germline ends. Germline V gene lookup returns CDR1 KGHSH and CDR2 LQKENI. Here the CDR3 DNA reads TGTGCCAGCTCACCTTTGGAGGGAGAAAAACTGTTTTTT. It specifies CASSPLEGEKLFF.

This chain joins TRBV19 and TRBJ1-2; TRBD1 is a possible D gene (5 bases). Between the trimmed V and J ends, which lost 1 base and 5 bases, there was a span of 17 bases. Germline V gene data show CDR1 as LNHDA and CDR2 as SQIVND (reference sequence). CDR3 length equals 16 residues. CDR3 sequence: CASSIVGGTEQYGYTF. The CDR3, as DNA: TGTGCCAGTAGTATAGTCGGCGGGACGGAACAGTATGGCTACACCTTC.

The V call is TRBV7-9, the J call TRBJ2-3, with 9 bases that match TRBD1. This CDR3 is built from 15 residues. The V segment lost 5 bases and the J segment 5 bases; nucleotides outside the gene matches: 8. The germline CDR1 and CDR2 sequences are SEHNR and FQNEAQ (reference sequence). The CDR3 loop reads CASSRRTGVEDTQYF. The CDR3, as DNA: TGTGCCAGCAGCCGAAGGACAGGGGTCGAAGATACGCAGTATTTT.

The chain links TRBV2 to TRBJ2-2; no reliable D call. Germline assignment: CDR1 SNHLY and CDR2 FYNNEI. This CDR3 has 13 amino acids. Trimming took 7 bases from V and 5 from J, leaving 11 bases between them. The CDR3 protein is CASTQVATGELFF. The CDR3 DNA sequence: TGTGCCAGCACCCAAGTAGCTACCGGGGAGCTGTTTTTT. The whole variable domain, filled in from reference TRBV2 and TRBJ2-2, reads EPEVTQTPSHQVTQMGQEVILRCVPISNHLYFYWYRQILGQKVEFLVSFYNNEISEKSEIFDDQFSVERPDGSNFTLKIRSTKLEDSAMYFCASTQVATGELFFGEGSRLTVL.

With regard to this clone: Relative to the germline gene, one junction end is altered; a read error may explain this. V is TRBV2 and J is TRBJ2-5; 9 nucleotides line up with TRBD1. Germline-derived CDR1 and CDR2 are SNHLY and FYNNEI. The CDR3 sequence is 16 residues long. The chain's CDR3 is CASSGTGVRDQETQYF. The DNA of the CDR3 is TGTGCCAGCAGTGGGACAGGGGTTCGAGACCAGGAGACCCAGTACTTC.

This clone was observed once. The chain joins TRBV19 to TRBJ1-2, with a possible D match to TRBD1 (6 bases). With 5 bases removed from V and 8 bases from J, the gap between germline ends came to 15 bases. The length of the CDR3 is 13 residues. In germline, CDR1 is LNHDA, CDR2 SQIVND (reference sequence). CDR3 DNA sequence: TGTGCCAGTAGTGCTTACAGGGCCCACGGCTACACCTTC. As protein: CASSAYRAHGYTF. The full variable domain, completed using reference TRBV19 and TRBJ1-2, is DGGITQSPKYLFRKEGQNVTLSCEQNLNHDAMYWYRQDPGQGLRLIYYSQIVNDFQKGDIAEGYSVSREKKESFPLTVTSAQKNPTAFYLCASSAYRAHGYTFGSGTRLTVV.

The rearrangement uses TRBV5-1 and TRBJ2-1; 8 bases match TRBD1. Germline CDR1 reads SGHRS; CDR2 reads YFSETQ. J was trimmed by 8 bases and V by 7 bases; bases with no gene match: 11. The CDR3 is 14 residues long. CDR3 coding DNA: TGCGCCAGCTCCGGACAGGGCGGGGAGGATGAGCAGTTCTTC. Translated: CASSGQGGEDEQFF. The whole variable domain, filled in from reference TRBV5-1 and TRBJ2-1, reads KAGVTQTPRYLIKTRGQQVTLSCSPISGHRSVSWYQQTPGQGLQFLFEYFSETQRNKGNFPGRFSGRQFSNSRSEMNVSTLELGDSALYLCASSGQGGEDEQFFGPGTRLTVL.

This chain joins TRBV11-3 and TRBJ1-2; D is ambiguous. This CDR3 is built from 13 residues. Trimming took 9 bases from V and 6 from J, leaving 17 bases between them. CDR1 is SGHNT, CDR2 YENEEA, per germline. CDR3 protein: CARERRQTDGYTF. The CDR3, as DNA: TGTGCCAGGGAGAGAAGGCAGACCGATGGCTACACCTTC.

The V gene is TRBV28, the J gene TRBJ2-1; 8 nucleotides agree with TRBD2. The ends lost 4 bases at V and 9 bases at J; junction bases unmatched: 11. This CDR3 contains 15 residues. Germline CDR1 MDHEN, CDR2 SYDVKM. For the CDR3, the DNA is TGTGCCAGCAGTTCGACGGGGGGGCTCATAGGTGAGCAGTTCTTC. Protein: CASSSTGGLIGEQFF.

This rearrangement joins TRBV28 to TRBJ2-1, with 13 bases that match TRBD2. Germline V gene sequence: CDR1 MDHEN, CDR2 SYDVKM. V trimming: 6 bases; J trimming: 7 bases; junction bases outside the gene matches: 9. The CDR3 has 16 residues. CDR3 DNA sequence: TGTGCCAGCAGGAGACTAGCGGGGGGACCCTTGAATGAGCAGTTCTTC. It yields the protein CASRRLAGGPLNEQFF. Looking up the rest from reference TRBV28 and TRBJ2-1 gives the full variable domain: DVKVTQSSRYLVKRTGEKVFLECVQDMDHENMFWYRQDPGLGLRLIYFSYDVKMKEKGDIPEGYSVSREKKERFSLILESASTNQTSMYLCASRRLAGGPLNEQFFGPGTRLTVL.

The chain recombines TRBV10-2 with TRBJ2-5, with 11 bases lining up with TRBD2. The V segment lost 3 bases and the J segment 3 bases; nucleotides outside the gene matches: 12. The CDR3 is 18 amino acids. CDR1 and CDR2 from the germline V gene are WSHSY and SAAADI. The CDR3 DNA reads TGCGCCAGCAGTGAAACGTGGGAACTAGCGGGAGTTAAAGAGACCCAGTACTTC. It is translated as CASSETWELAGVKETQYF.

This sequence joins TRBV3-1 (or the pseudogene TRBV3-2) and TRBJ1-1; D is ambiguous. Trimming cost V 1 base and J 7 bases, with 16 bases left between them. The CDR3 sequence is 15 residues long. Germline assignment: CDR1 LGHDT and CDR2 YNNKEL (reference sequence). The CDR3 nucleotides read TGTGCCAGCAGCCAAGGATTGTTCGTATACGGTGAAGCTTTCTTT. This gives the protein CASSQGLFVYGEAFF.

This clone appeared a single time. The chain is built from TRBV19 and TRBJ2-7; TRBD1 might be the D (6 bases). The CDR3 contains 14 residues. V was clipped by 4 bases and J by 2 bases, with 12 bases between them. Germline V lookup: CDR1 LNHDA, CDR2 SQIVND (reference sequence). The DNA of the CDR3 is TGTGCCAGTAGTACGCTGGACAGTGCCTACGAGCAGTACTTC. This codes for CASSTLDSAYEQYF.

The genes are TRBV4-3 and TRBJ2-2, with a tentative D call TRBD2 (5 bases). This CDR3 spans 16 amino acids. CDR1 and CDR2 (germline): LGHNA, YSLEER. The V end was cut by 0 bases, the J end by 2 bases, with 10 bases between. The CDR3 loop reads CASSQDEAANTGELFF. For the CDR3, the DNA is TGCGCCAGCAGCCAAGATGAAGCGGCTAACACCGGGGAGCTGTTTTTT.

Only a few counts were recorded for this clone. J is TRBJ2-7 and V is TRBV19, with D possibly matching TRBD1 (5 bases). CDR1 is LNHDA and CDR2 is SQIVND in the germline V gene (reference sequence). The CDR3 has 15 amino acids. The CDR3 here is CASTSLNSLDQGIEV. The CDR3 nucleotides read TGTGCCAGTACCTCCTTAAACTCCCTAGACCAGGGTATCGAGGTC.

The chain employs TRBV3-1 (or the pseudogene TRBV3-2) and TRBJ2-7; D perhaps matches TRBD1 (6 bases). CDR3 length equals 14 residues. V lost 0 bases and J lost 7, with 13 bases in between. CDR1 LGHDT and CDR2 YNNKEL come from the germline V gene (reference sequence). Here the CDR3 reads CASSQEAGVGEQYF. DNA for the CDR3: TGTGCCAGCAGCCAAGAGGCAGGGGTGGGTGAGCAGTACTTC.